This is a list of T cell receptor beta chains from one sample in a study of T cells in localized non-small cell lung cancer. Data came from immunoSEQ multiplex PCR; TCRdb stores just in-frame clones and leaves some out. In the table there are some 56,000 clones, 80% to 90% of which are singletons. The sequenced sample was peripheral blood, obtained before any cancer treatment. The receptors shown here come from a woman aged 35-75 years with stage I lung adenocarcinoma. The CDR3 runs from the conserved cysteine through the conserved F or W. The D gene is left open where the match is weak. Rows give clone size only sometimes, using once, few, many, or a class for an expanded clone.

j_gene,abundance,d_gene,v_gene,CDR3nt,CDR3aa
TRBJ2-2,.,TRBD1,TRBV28,TGTGCCAGCAGCTCTACCGGGACAGGTCGTACCGGGGAGCTGTTTTTT,CASSSTGTGRTGELFF
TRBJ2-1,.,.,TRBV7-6,TGTGCCAGCAGCACCCGGGACAATGAGCAGTTCTTC,CASSTRDNEQFF
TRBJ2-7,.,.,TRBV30,TGTGCCTGGAGTGTACGGACCGTGGCGGTGGTCCACGAGCAGTACTTC,CAWSVRTVAVVHEQYF
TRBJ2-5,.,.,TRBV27,TGTGCCAGCAGTTTTCAGGGGGGTCAAGAGACCCAGTACTTC,CASSFQGGQETQYF
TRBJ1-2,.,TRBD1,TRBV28,TGTGCCAGCAGTTTAACAGGGGGGGTCTATGGCTACACCTTC,CASSLTGGVYGYTF
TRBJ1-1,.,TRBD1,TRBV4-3,TGCGCCAGCAGCCAAGATGCAGGGGGCCGTAAAACTGAAGCTTTCTTT,CASSQDAGGRKTEAFF
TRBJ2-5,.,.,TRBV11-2,TGTGCCAGCAGCTTAGAAGGATCACAGGGGAGGGGAGAGACCCAGTACTTC,CASSLEGSQGRGETQYF
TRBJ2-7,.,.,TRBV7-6,TGTGCCAGCAGCTCACAGGTCTACGAGCAGTACTTC,CASSSQVYEQYF
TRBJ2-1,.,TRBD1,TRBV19,TGTGCCAGTAAGGGGGCCATGACCAATGAGCAGTTCTTC,CASKGAMTNEQFF
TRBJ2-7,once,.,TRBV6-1,TGTGCCAGCAGGGCTCCCCTCTACGAGCAGTACTTC,CASRAPLYEQYF
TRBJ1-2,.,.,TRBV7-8,TGTGCCAGCAGCTTAAGTTTGGGATACGGCTACACCTTC,CASSLSLGYGYTF
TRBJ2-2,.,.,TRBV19,TGTGCCAGTAGTATTCTAATGAACACCGGGGAGCTGTTTTTT,CASSILMNTGELFF
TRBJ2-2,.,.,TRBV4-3,TGCGCCAGCAGCCAAGAGCATGGCAGGGCCATTAACACCGGGGAGCTGTTTTTT,CASSQEHGRAINTGELFF
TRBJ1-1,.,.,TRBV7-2,TGTGCCAGCAGCTTCGGAATAGTAAGGACTGAAGCTTTCTTT,CASSFGIVRTEAFF
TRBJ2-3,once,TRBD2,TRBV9,TGTGCCAGCGGGTCGGCGGGGGGCACAGATACGCAGTATTTT,CASGSAGGTDTQYF
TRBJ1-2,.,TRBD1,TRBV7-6,TGTGCCAGCAGCTTAACCCCGATACAGGGGGGTGGCTACACCTTC,CASSLTPIQGGGYTF
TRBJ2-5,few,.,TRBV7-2,TGTGCCAGCAGGTTCTGGGCCGCTCCACAAGAGACCCAGTACTTC,CASRFWAAPQETQYF
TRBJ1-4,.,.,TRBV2,TGTGCCAGCACCCGGGAGGGGGGGGTCAATGAAAAACTGTTTTTT,CASTREGGVNEKLFF